The T cell receptor (beta chain) described here comes from a study of tumor-infiltrating lymphocytes in oesophageal squamous cell carcinoma (dated by TCRdb to the mid-2010s). Libraries were prepared through PCR. The instrument was an Illumina HiSeq 2000. TCRdb reprocessing: public reads trimmed at Q25 with fastp, clones called with MiXCR, in-frame beta chains kept. Here each entry gathers all rows of one CDR3 protein and keeps the most common genes and DNA. The sample profile shows more than 15,000 distinct CDR3 sequences; around 50% of them were found once. The ten top clones hold around 41% of the sample. The table lists this clonotype with a few counts. Its antigen has not been determined. No much larger clone is present one base from it, and per-base qualities are unavailable. V loses 2 bases of germline sequence and J loses 1 base, and the interval between the two ends is 5 bases. Reading from cysteine to phenylalanine, the CDR3 counts 13 amino acids. Only the CDR3 DNA stays, 39 bases, in frame from base 1. The germline V gene gives CDR1 as SGHVS and CDR2 as FNYEAQ.

This sequence uses TRBV7-6 and TRBJ2-5, with the D gene not confidently named. Sequenced material: normal esophageal tissue next to the tumor. The receptor was derived from a female donor with esophageal squamous cell carcinoma. The DNA sequence is as follows: TGTGCCAGCAGCTTATTCCTCCAAGAGACCCAGTACTTC. Its translation is CASSLFLQETQYF.